This T cell receptor (beta chain) was recorded in a study of T cells in Graves' hyperthyroidism and ophthalmopathy. Broader study findings: Before onset, by a median of around six months, the model predicted ophthalmopathy. Blood also carried most thyroid clonotypes expanded above 0.001.

J lost 1 base, V lost 0 bases, and 3 bases had no gene match. The germline gives CDR1 GTSNPN, CDR2 SVGIG (reference sequence). This CDR3 is 14 amino acids long. There are many counts of this clonotype. Its antigen is as yet unknown. It was RNA transcripts that yielded the amplified TCR beta CDR3 regions. First-round RT-PCR targeting the TCR CDR3 was performed with the HTBI primer set. From the multiplex PCR reads, TCRdb called clonotypes with MiXCR, one entry per CDR3 protein. The table lists 550,000 to 800,000 distinct CDR3 sequences, over 15% of them singletons. The chain carries TRBV30 and TRBJ2-7; TRBD1 agrees at 7 bases. This receptor was obtained from a man between 18 and 29 years old with Graves' hyperthyroidism. The sequenced sample was blood. In nucleotides, the CDR3 is TGTGCCTGGAGTGTATCAGGGGGTTCCTACGAGCAGTACTTC. The encoded protein is CAWSVSGGSYEQYF.